These T cell receptor beta chains were read from a single sample in a study of human T cells and chemical hapten exposure. One entry per CDR3 protein results from TCRdb running MiXCR on the RACE reads. The sample has roughly 120,000 distinct CDR3 sequences; roughly 12% are singletons. The sample consisted of whole blood, taken in connection with sensitization to the hapten diphenylcyclopropenone (DPC). These receptors all come from a woman between 50 and 59 years old with alopecia areata. Some clones in this sample may be carry-over from other donors' samples. CDR3s include the opening cysteine and the closing phenylalanine or tryptophan. The D gene is left open where the match is weak. Not every row has a clone size; where given, it reads once, few, many or a size class.

j_call: TRBJ1-1; v_call: TRBV6-6; clone_size: NA; d_call: NA; cdr3_aa: CASSWPNTEAFF; cdr3_nt: TGTGCCAGCAGTTGGCCCAACACTGAAGCTTTCTTT
j_call: TRBJ1-4; v_call: TRBV18; clone_size: many; d_call: NA; cdr3_aa: CASSPPGSPSEKLFF; cdr3_nt: TGTGCCAGCTCACCACCTGGCAGCCCTTCTGAAAAACTGTTTTTT
j_call: TRBJ2-3; v_call: TRBV12-3/TRBV12-4; clone_size: many; d_call: NA; cdr3_aa: CASSLVEGVADTQYF; cdr3_nt: TGTGCCAGCAGTTTAGTCGAGGGAGTTGCAGATACGCAGTATTTT
j_call: TRBJ1-2; v_call: TRBV28; clone_size: many; d_call: NA; cdr3_aa: CASSLMGDNGYTF; cdr3_nt: TGTGCCAGCAGTTTAATGGGGGACAATGGCTACACCTTC
j_call: TRBJ1-2; v_call: TRBV6-5; clone_size: NA; d_call: NA; cdr3_aa: CATLKSSGSVYGYTF; cdr3_nt: TGTGCGACACTTAAATCCTCGGGTTCCGTCTATGGCTACACCTTC
j_call: TRBJ2-1; v_call: TRBV6-2/TRBV6-3; clone_size: few; d_call: NA; cdr3_aa: CASIGGGTAENNEQFF; cdr3_nt: TGTGCCAGCATCGGAGGGGGGACTGCGGAAAACAATGAGCAGTTCTTC
j_call: TRBJ2-1; v_call: TRBV7-9; clone_size: many; d_call: NA; cdr3_aa: CASSLVGGNEQFF; cdr3_nt: TGTGCCAGCAGCTTAGTGGGAGGAAATGAGCAGTTCTTC
j_call: TRBJ2-7; v_call: TRBV28; clone_size: many; d_call: NA; cdr3_aa: CASSSLSQRSGDAFYF; cdr3_nt: TGTGCCAGCAGTTCCTTATCGCAGCGGTCGGGGGATGCCTTCTACTTC
j_call: TRBJ2-1; v_call: TRBV5-1; clone_size: few; d_call: TRBD2; cdr3_aa: CASSQGLAGGPGNEQFF; cdr3_nt: TGCGCCAGCAGCCAAGGACTAGCGGGAGGGCCCGGGAATGAGCAGTTCTTC
j_call: TRBJ2-7; v_call: TRBV11-3; clone_size: many; d_call: NA; cdr3_aa: CASSLGGGRGDYEQYF; cdr3_nt: TGTGCCAGCAGCCTCGGCGGGGGCAGGGGGGACTACGAGCAGTACTTC
j_call: TRBJ2-4; v_call: TRBV7-2; clone_size: NA; d_call: NA; cdr3_aa: CASSPGGDRNIQYF; cdr3_nt: TGTGCCAGCAGCCCTGGGGGTGATAGAAACATTCAGTACTTC
j_call: TRBJ1-2; v_call: TRBV28; clone_size: few; d_call: TRBD1; cdr3_aa: CASRSGTEYGYTF; cdr3_nt: TGTGCCAGCAGATCCGGGACAGAATATGGCTACACCTTC
j_call: TRBJ1-3; v_call: TRBV12-3/TRBV12-4; clone_size: few; d_call: NA; cdr3_aa: CASSLSSPPTGNTIYF; cdr3_nt: TGTGCCAGCAGTTTATCGTCACCCCCCACTGGAAACACCATATATTTT
j_call: TRBJ2-7; v_call: TRBV5-1; clone_size: few; d_call: TRBD2; cdr3_aa: CASSLQREINREQYF; cdr3_nt: TGCGCCAGCAGCTTGCAGCGGGAGATCAATCGCGAGCAGTACTTC
j_call: TRBJ2-7; v_call: TRBV28; clone_size: few; d_call: TRBD1; cdr3_aa: CASSPPGTGGPYEQYF; cdr3_nt: TGTGCCAGCAGTCCCCCCGGGACAGGGGGTCCCTACGAGCAGTACTTC
j_call: TRBJ1-1; v_call: TRBV28; clone_size: many; d_call: NA; cdr3_aa: CASSNAVRNTEAFF; cdr3_nt: TGTGCCAGCAGTAACGCGGTAAGGAACACTGAAGCTTTCTTT
j_call: TRBJ2-1; v_call: TRBV6-1; clone_size: few; d_call: TRBD2; cdr3_aa: CASRIAGGTYNEQFF; cdr3_nt: TGTGCCAGCAGAATAGCGGGGGGCACCTACAATGAGCAGTTCTTC
j_call: TRBJ2-1; v_call: TRBV7-6; clone_size: NA; d_call: TRBD2; cdr3_aa: CAAGTSSYNEQFF; cdr3_nt: TGTGCCGCTGGGACTAGCTCCTACAATGAGCAGTTCTTC
j_call: TRBJ1-1; v_call: TRBV2; clone_size: few; d_call: NA; cdr3_aa: CASSLGGVGTEAFF; cdr3_nt: TGTGCCAGCAGTCTAGGGGGAGTGGGTACTGAAGCTTTCTTT
j_call: TRBJ1-5; v_call: TRBV28; clone_size: NA; d_call: NA; cdr3_aa: CASRIGTDRQPQHF; cdr3_nt: TGTGCCAGCAGAATCGGCACAGATCGTCAGCCCCAGCATTTT
j_call: TRBJ2-5; v_call: TRBV7-9; clone_size: many; d_call: TRBD1; cdr3_aa: CASSRASGTGQETQYF; cdr3_nt: TGTGCCAGCAGCCGTGCTTCCGGGACAGGCCAAGAGACCCAGTACTTC
j_call: TRBJ2-1; v_call: TRBV5-1; clone_size: few; d_call: NA; cdr3_aa: CASSLVAGSSYNEQFF; cdr3_nt: TGCGCCAGCAGCTTGGTGGCAGGGAGCTCCTACAATGAGCAGTTCTTC
j_call: TRBJ2-7; v_call: TRBV6-4; clone_size: NA; d_call: TRBD2; cdr3_aa: CASTGTSYEQYF; cdr3_nt: TGTGCCAGCACCGGGACTAGCTACGAGCAGTACTTC
j_call: TRBJ1-1; v_call: TRBV6-5; clone_size: few; d_call: NA; cdr3_aa: CASSYTRRGARDTEAFF; cdr3_nt: TGTGCCAGCAGTTACACGCGTCGGGGTGCCCGGGACACTGAAGCTTTCTTT
j_call: TRBJ1-2; v_call: TRBV6-2/TRBV6-3; clone_size: many; d_call: TRBD1; cdr3_aa: CASSPQGANYGYTF; cdr3_nt: TGTGCCAGCAGCCCACAGGGGGCCAACTATGGCTACACCTTC
j_call: TRBJ1-1; v_call: TRBV6-1; clone_size: few; d_call: NA; cdr3_aa: CASSLGSLEAFF; cdr3_nt: TGTGCCAGCAGCCTGGGGTCACTTGAAGCTTTCTTT
j_call: TRBJ1-6; v_call: TRBV19; clone_size: many; d_call: NA; cdr3_aa: CASKVRDWYSPLHF; cdr3_nt: TGTGCCAGTAAGGTCAGGGACTGGTATTCACCCCTCCACTTT
j_call: TRBJ1-5; v_call: TRBV18; clone_size: few; d_call: NA; cdr3_aa: CASSVRGYDQPQHF; cdr3_nt: TGTGCCAGCTCAGTTCGGGGTTACGATCAGCCCCAGCATTTT
j_call: TRBJ2-2; v_call: TRBV4-2; clone_size: few; d_call: NA; cdr3_aa: CASSRKLAPRLAGTTGELFF; cdr3_nt: TGTGCCAGCAGCCGTAAATTGGCGCCACGTCTGGCGGGGACCACCGGGGAGCTGTTTTTT
j_call: TRBJ2-1; v_call: TRBV5-5; clone_size: NA; d_call: TRBD1; cdr3_aa: CASSSFQPGQGMFF; cdr3_nt: TGTGCCAGCAGCTCTTTCCAACCGGGACAGGGGATGTTCTTC
j_call: TRBJ2-7; v_call: TRBV14; clone_size: NA; d_call: NA; cdr3_aa: CASSYRGSYEQYF; cdr3_nt: TGTGCCAGCAGCTACCGGGGTTCCTACGAGCAGTACTTC
j_call: TRBJ1-1; v_call: TRBV5-6; clone_size: many; d_call: NA; cdr3_aa: CASSHQGSGTEAFF; cdr3_nt: TGTGCCAGCAGCCATCAAGGGTCGGGTACTGAAGCTTTCTTT
j_call: TRBJ1-2; v_call: TRBV24-1; clone_size: many; d_call: NA; cdr3_aa: CATSGDLPGYTF; cdr3_nt: TGTGCCACCAGTGGGGACCTGCCCGGCTACACCTTC
j_call: TRBJ2-1; v_call: TRBV7-9; clone_size: NA; d_call: TRBD2; cdr3_aa: CASSLASGPPYNGQFF; cdr3_nt: TGTGCCAGCAGCTTAGCTAGCGGGCCACCCTACAATGGGCAGTTCTTC
j_call: TRBJ2-5; v_call: TRBV6-2/TRBV6-3; clone_size: NA; d_call: TRBD1; cdr3_aa: CASSYGQGFQETQYF; cdr3_nt: TGTGCCAGCAGTTACGGACAGGGATTTCAAGAGACCCAGTACTTC
j_call: TRBJ2-2; v_call: TRBV11-2; clone_size: few; d_call: TRBD1; cdr3_aa: CASSLAPGQHTGELFF; cdr3_nt: TGTGCCAGCAGCTTAGCCCCGGGACAGCACACCGGGGAGCTGTTTTTT
j_call: TRBJ2-4; v_call: TRBV28; clone_size: NA; d_call: NA; cdr3_aa: CASRNTGLGNIQYF; cdr3_nt: TGTGCCAGCAGGAATACAGGTCTGGGCAACATTCAGTACTTC
j_call: TRBJ2-5; v_call: TRBV29-1; clone_size: few; d_call: NA; cdr3_aa: CSVRRGETQYF; cdr3_nt: TGCAGCGTACGGCGGGGCGAGACCCAGTACTTC
j_call: TRBJ2-1; v_call: TRBV2; clone_size: few; d_call: TRBD2; cdr3_aa: CASSPTSGGTNEQFF; cdr3_nt: TGTGCCAGCAGTCCAACTAGCGGGGGGACCAATGAGCAGTTCTTC
j_call: TRBJ2-1; v_call: TRBV18; clone_size: few; d_call: NA; cdr3_aa: CASSPPGLGSYNEQFF; cdr3_nt: TGTGCCAGCTCACCACCCGGTTTGGGGTCCTACAATGAGCAGTTCTTC
j_call: TRBJ1-5; v_call: TRBV18; clone_size: few; d_call: TRBD1; cdr3_aa: CASSPGQGQPQHF; cdr3_nt: TGTGCCAGCTCCCCCGGACAGGGCCAGCCCCAGCATTTT
j_call: TRBJ1-3; v_call: TRBV11-2; clone_size: NA; d_call: TRBD1; cdr3_aa: CASSFTGDSGNTIYF; cdr3_nt: TGTGCCAGCAGCTTTACAGGGGATTCTGGAAACACCATATATTTT
j_call: TRBJ1-5; v_call: TRBV28; clone_size: NA; d_call: NA; cdr3_aa: CASSFRQATRPQHF; cdr3_nt: TGTGCCAGCAGTTTTCGACAGGCTACTAGGCCCCAGCATTTT
j_call: TRBJ2-3; v_call: TRBV27; clone_size: many; d_call: TRBD2; cdr3_aa: CASSYRTSGYTQYF; cdr3_nt: TGTGCCAGCAGTTACCGGACTAGCGGGTATACGCAGTATTTT
j_call: TRBJ1-6; v_call: TRBV7-8; clone_size: few; d_call: NA; cdr3_aa: CASSLVRHNSPLHF; cdr3_nt: TGTGCCAGCAGCTTAGTCCGACATAATTCACCCCTCCACTTT